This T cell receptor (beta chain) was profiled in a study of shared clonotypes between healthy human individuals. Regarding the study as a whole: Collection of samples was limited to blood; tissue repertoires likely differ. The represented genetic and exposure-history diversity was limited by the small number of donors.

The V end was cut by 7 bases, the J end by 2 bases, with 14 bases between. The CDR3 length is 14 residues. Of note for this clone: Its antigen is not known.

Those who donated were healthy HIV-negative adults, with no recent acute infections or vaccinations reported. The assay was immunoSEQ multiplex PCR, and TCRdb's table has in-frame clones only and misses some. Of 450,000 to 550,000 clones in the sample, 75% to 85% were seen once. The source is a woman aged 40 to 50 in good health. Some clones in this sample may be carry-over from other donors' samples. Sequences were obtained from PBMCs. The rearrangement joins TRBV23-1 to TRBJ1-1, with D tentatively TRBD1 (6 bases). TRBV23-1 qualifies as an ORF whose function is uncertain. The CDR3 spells CASIKQGGNTEAFF. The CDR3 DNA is TGCGCCAGCATCAAACAGGGAGGAAACACTGAAGCTTTCTTT.